These T cell receptor beta chains were read from a single sample in a study of PD-1 blockade in mismatch repair-deficient tumors. Their antigen targets remain unknown. The data were produced by immunoSEQ multiplex PCR, yet TCRdb's version contains in-frame clones alone and is incomplete. Of several thousand clones in the sample, approximately 84% were seen once. The specimen comprised cells cultured in vitro, sampled from a patient treated with pembrolizumab. The receptors were gathered from an adult with mismatch repair-deficient cancer. The CDR3 runs from the conserved cysteine through the conserved F or W. The D gene is left open where the match is weak. Not all rows give a size; the values are once, few, many and, for expanded clones, a class.

j_call,v_call,d_call,clone_size,cdr3_nt,cdr3_aa
TRBJ2-3,TRBV29-1,.,.,TGCAGCGCCGAGGGCAGGTTCACAGATACGCAGTATTTT,CSAEGRFTDTQYF
TRBJ2-3,TRBV28,TRBD1,.,TGTGCCAGCAGTTCGGGGACAGGGGGGGCCACAGATACGCAGTATTTT,CASSSGTGGATDTQYF
TRBJ2-7,TRBV18,.,.,TGTGCCAGCTCCGCAACCGGCGGGGTCTACGAGCAGTACTTC,CASSATGGVYEQYF
TRBJ2-1,TRBV14,.,.,TGTGCCAGCAGCCAAGTAACGGGGGCGTCGAGTGAGCAGTTCTTC,CASSQVTGASSEQFF
TRBJ2-7,TRBV4-1,TRBD1,.,TGCGCCAGCAGCCGTACCTGGACAGGGGAGGTGTACGAGCAGTACTTC,CASSRTWTGEVYEQYF
TRBJ1-2,TRBV9,.,few,TGTGCCAGCAATCCGGGCTACCCTAACTATGGCTACACCTTC,CASNPGYPNYGYTF
TRBJ2-5,TRBV2,.,.,TGTGCCAGCGCAGCGGCCCAAGAGACCCAGTACTTC,CASAAAQETQYF
TRBJ1-6,TRBV11-3,.,.,TGTGCCAGCAGCTTCACAGGGTCGGATTCACCCCTCCACTTT,CASSFTGSDSPLHF
TRBJ1-2,TRBV28,.,.,TGTGCCAGCAGTTTATTGGGGGGGAGTGATGGCTACACCTTC,CASSLLGGSDGYTF
TRBJ1-1,TRBV2,TRBD1,.,TGTGCCATCACTCCGGGACAGGACACTGAAGCTTTCTTT,CAITPGQDTEAFF
TRBJ2-2,TRBV9,.,.,TGTGCCAGCAGCGTCAGGGGTAACACCGGGGAGCTGTTTTTT,CASSVRGNTGELFF
TRBJ2-5,TRBV18,.,.,TGTGCCAGCTCACCATCGGTAGGGACAGAGACCCAGTACTTC,CASSPSVGTETQYF
TRBJ2-3,TRBV19,TRBD2,.,TGTGCCAGTAGTATTTGGCGGGAGTCCTATACGCAGTATTTT,CASSIWRESYTQYF
TRBJ2-3,TRBV19,TRBD2,.,TGTGCTTGTTCGGGACTAGCCTACACAGATACGCAGTATTTT,CACSGLAYTDTQYF
TRBJ1-1,TRBV11-3,.,.,TGTGCCAGCAGCTTAGGAGAGGCCGGTAAAGCTTTCTTT,CASSLGEAGKAFF
TRBJ2-7,TRBV7-8,TRBD1,.,TGTGCCAGCACCGTCCGGGGACAGGGTTACGAGCAGTACTTC,CASTVRGQGYEQYF
TRBJ2-2,TRBV1,.,.,TGCACCAGCAGCCAGAAGGACAGCAACACCGGGGAGCTGTTTTTT,CTSSQKDSNTGELFF
TRBJ1-1,TRBV4-1,.,few,TGCGCCAGCAGCCGGCAGAGGTACGCTGAAGCTTTCTTT,CASSRQRYAEAFF
TRBJ2-5,TRBV11-2,TRBD1,.,TGTGCCAGCAGCCCTCGGACAGGGCCCCGAGAGACCCAGTACTTC,CASSPRTGPRETQYF
TRBJ1-4,TRBV7-9,.,.,TGTGCCAGCAGCGCAGTACCAGCATATGCAACTAATGAAAAACTGTTTTTT,CASSAVPAYATNEKLFF
TRBJ1-1,TRBV5-1,.,.,TGCGCCAGCCATTTCGGGGTTAACACTGAAGCTTTCTTT,CASHFGVNTEAFF
TRBJ1-2,TRBV7-9,.,.,TGTGCCAGCAGCAAAGATAACTATGGCTACACCTTC,CASSKDNYGYTF
TRBJ2-2,TRBV5-1,.,.,TGCGCCAGCAGCTTGGATCTTAGGACCGGGGAGCTGTTTTTT,CASSLDLRTGELFF
TRBJ2-1,TRBV11-1,TRBD2,once,TGTGCCAGCAGCTTAGAACTAGCGGGAGGCAATGAGCAGTTCTTC,CASSLELAGGNEQFF
TRBJ2-5,TRBV28,TRBD2,.,TGTGCCACCTATCTCGGCGGGGAGGGGACCCAGTACTTC,CATYLGGEGTQYF
TRBJ1-2,TRBV5-1,TRBD1,once,TGCGCCAGCAGTCAGGGGGCAGGCCAGTTCGGCTACACCTTC,CASSQGAGQFGYTF
TRBJ1-5,TRBV7-9,TRBD1,.,TGTGCCAGCAGCTTATCGGGACAGTACAATCAGCCCCAGCATTTT,CASSLSGQYNQPQHF
TRBJ2-2,TRBV6-5,.,few,TGTGCCAGCTGTTTGGGGCGGACGAACACCGGGGAGCTGTTTTTT,CASCLGRTNTGELFF
TRBJ1-1,TRBV7-6,.,.,TGTGCCAGCAGCTTAGGAGGGGGAGGGACTGAAGCTTTCTTT,CASSLGGGGTEAFF
TRBJ1-2,TRBV30,TRBD1,.,TGTGCCTGGAGTCCCGCACAGGGGTGGGCCTATGGCTACACCTTC,CAWSPAQGWAYGYTF
TRBJ2-5,TRBV30,TRBD2,.,TGTGCCTGGAGTGTGGGGATAGCGGGAGTTGAGACCCAGTACTTC,CAWSVGIAGVETQYF
TRBJ2-1,TRBV2,TRBD2,.,TGTGCCAGCAGTGATTGGCTAGCGGCTACTAATGAGCAGTTCTTC,CASSDWLAATNEQFF
TRBJ1-4,TRBV9,TRBD1,.,TGTGCCAGCAGCGCCACCGGGACAGGGGGTGAAAAACTGTTTTTT,CASSATGTGGEKLFF
TRBJ2-3,TRBV2,TRBD2,.,TGTGCCAGCAAAGATACTAGCGCCGGCGCAGATACGCAGTATTTT,CASKDTSAGADTQYF
TRBJ1-1,TRBV29-1,.,.,TGCAGCGCCCTACCCCCGCTGGCCTCTTTCAGGGGTGGGACTGAAGCTTTCTTT,CSALPPLASFRGGTEAFF
TRBJ1-3,TRBV25-1,.,.,TGTGCCAGCAGTGAAGACGGCCCGGGAAACACCATATATTTT,CASSEDGPGNTIYF
TRBJ1-1,TRBV7-9,.,.,TGTGCCAGCAGCTTAGGGGGGGTAAACACTGAAGCTTTCTTT,CASSLGGVNTEAFF
TRBJ1-5,TRBV6-1,.,.,TGTGCCAGCAGTGAATCCTTAGGGTCCAATCAGCCCCAGCATTTT,CASSESLGSNQPQHF
TRBJ2-7,TRBV9,TRBD2,.,TGTGCCAGCAGCCCGGGGGGGGCAGCGTCCTACGAGCAGTACTTC,CASSPGGAASYEQYF
TRBJ2-2,TRBV7-6,TRBD2,.,TGTGCCAGCAGCCAGACCGGGACTAGGAACACCGGGGAGCTGTTTTTT,CASSQTGTRNTGELFF
TRBJ2-1,TRBV10-3,.,.,TGTGCCATCAGACAGGGGGATGGTCTAGCGGGTAGCTCCTACAATGAGCAGTTCTTC,CAIRQGDGLAGSSYNEQFF
TRBJ2-7,TRBV6-1,.,.,TGTGCCAGCAGTGAGGCAGGGAGCTCCTACGAGCAGTACTTC,CASSEAGSSYEQYF
TRBJ2-7,TRBV20-1,.,.,TGCAGTGCTCGGCTTAACGAGCAGTACTTC,CSARLNEQYF
TRBJ2-1,TRBV25-1,.,.,TGTGCCAGCAGTGACCCCTCGGTAAGCGAGCAGTTCTTC,CASSDPSVSEQFF
TRBJ2-7,TRBV5-1,.,.,TGCGCCTCGAGCCCAGGGCGGGATTCCGTTTACGAGCAGTACTTC,CASSPGRDSVYEQYF
TRBJ1-5,TRBV19,.,.,TGTGCCAGTAGTATAGTCCCAGGGTTCCAGCCCCAGCATTTT,CASSIVPGFQPQHF
TRBJ1-2,TRBV2,TRBD1,.,TGTGCCAGCAACCCAGGGGGGGTCTATGGCTACACCTTC,CASNPGGVYGYTF
TRBJ2-2,TRBV29-1,TRBD1,.,TGCAGCGTTGCTGGGACAGGTGACACCGGGGAGCTGTTTTTT,CSVAGTGDTGELFF
TRBJ2-3,TRBV5-1,.,.,TGCGCCAGCAGCTTCAGCCGGCTTAGCACAGATACGCAGTATTTT,CASSFSRLSTDTQYF
TRBJ2-7,TRBV2,.,once,TGTGCCATCTCCGGGACTGACTCCTACGAGCAGTACTTC,CAISGTDSYEQYF